The 32 T cell receptor beta chains below come from one sample, sequenced in a study of regulatory T cells in long-lasting Graves disease (dated by TCRdb to about 2021). Libraries came from multiplex PCR. The sequencer was an Illumina HiSeq 4000. TCR beta libraries were built with iRepertoire HTBI primers and Arm-PCR amplification of CDR3 regions. In TCRdb, the public reads were trimmed at Q25 with fastp and aligned with MiXCR, with productive beta chains retained. Entries are consolidated by CDR3 protein sequence, retaining the most common genes and DNA. Present in this sample are under 300,000 distinct CDR3 sequences, under 20% of which were seen just once. The ten most abundant clones make up 14% of the sample. The time point label for this specimen denotes: newly diagnosed GD, antithyroid drugs for less than 3 months. For both TCR sequencing and RNA sequencing, RNA was extracted from PBMCs using TRIzol.

These same records also appear under a second study, on T cells in Graves' hyperthyroidism and ophthalmopathy.

The sequencing used peripheral blood mononuclear cells (PBMCs), collected at new diagnosis, from a patient treated with antithyroid drugs. These receptors all stem from a woman in her 30s with Graves disease. Donor details come from another sample of the same person, matched by shared clones.

This clonotype was observed many times. The rearrangement links TRBV11-2 to TRBJ2-7, with a tentative D call TRBD1 (5 bases). Germline CDR1 is SGHAT and CDR2 is FQNNGV. V was cut by 4 bases and J by 3 bases, with 16 bases left in between. This CDR3 comprises 15 residues. The CDR3 spells CASSSTVDPSYEQYF. DNA of the CDR3: TGTGCCAGCAGCTCGACAGTCGATCCGAGCTACGAGCAGTACTTC.

This clonotype was detected ten times or more. One end of the junction does not line up with germline, which may come from a read error. CDR3 nucleotide sequence: TGTGCCAGCAGTTTACAGCCGGCAGTTTCCCTAGACTTC. This sequence encodes CASSLQPAVSLDF. The chain employs TRBV27 and TRBJ1-2; no firm D call. The CDR3 spans 13 residues. Germline assignment: CDR1 MNHEY and CDR2 SMNVEV (reference sequence).

This clonotype was seen ten or more times. The chain uses TRBV18 and TRBJ2-1; 7 nucleotides line up with TRBD1. CDR3 length: 13 amino acids. The germline gives CDR1 KGHSH, CDR2 LQKENI. V shed 1 base and J 8 bases; nucleotides not matched to a gene: 2. CDR3 DNA sequence: TGTGCCAGCTCACCACAGGGGGCACATGAGCAGTTCTTC. Protein: CASSPQGAHEQFF.

This clonotype was recorded at least ten times. The V gene is TRBV5-1, the J gene TRBJ1-2, with D unclear. The ends were cut back, 7 bases at V and 4 bases at J, with 17 bases in the middle. The CDR3 loop spans 14 amino acids. The germline V gene encodes CDR1 SGHRS and CDR2 YFSETQ. The CDR3, as DNA: TGCGCCAGCGGCCCCAGGCCCCATTTCTATGGCTACACCTTC. It codes for CASGPRPHFYGYTF. The variable domain in full, completed from reference TRBV5-1 and TRBJ1-2, reads KAGVTQTPRYLIKTRGQQVTLSCSPISGHRSVSWYQQTPGQGLQFLFEYFSETQRNKGNFPGRFSGRQFSNSRSEMNVSTLELGDSALYLCASGPRPHFYGYTFGSGTRLTVV.

The chain uses TRBV5-6 and TRBJ2-6; D is unresolved. Looked up from germline, CDR1 is SGHDT and CDR2 is YYEEEE. The CDR3 has 14 amino acids. Trimming took off 1 base at V and 4 bases at J, with 6 bases between the two ends. CDR3 sequence (DNA): TGTGCCAGCAGCTTGAAAGGGGGGGCCAACGTCCTGACTTTC. Residues: CASSLKGGANVLTF.

This clonotype was seen ten or more times. The chain couples TRBV20-1 to TRBJ2-2; 9 bases match TRBD2. The germline CDR1 and CDR2 sequences are DFQATT and SNEGSKA (reference sequence). The CDR3 runs to 14 residues. V lost 6 bases, J lost 6 bases, and 8 bases stayed unmatched. CDR3 protein: CSAVAGAAAGELFF. DNA of the CDR3: TGCAGTGCCGTAGCGGGGGCTGCCGCCGGGGAGCTGTTTTTT.

The chain carries TRBV20-1 and TRBJ2-6; D is ambiguous. Germline V gives CDR1 DFQATT, CDR2 SNEGSKA (reference sequence). There are 14 residues in the CDR3. The germline V and J ends were trimmed by 5 bases and 0 bases, with 8 bases remaining between them. Here the CDR3 DNA reads TGCAGTGCTCCTCGGCCCTCTGGGGCCAACGTCCTGACTTTC. It translates to CSAPRPSGANVLTF.

This clonotype has only a few counts. With a much larger clone just one base away, this may be a read error. The chain is built from TRBV18 and TRBJ1-2; tentatively, D is TRBD1 (6 bases). CDR1 KGHSH and CDR2 LQKENI come from the germline V gene. This CDR3 is built from 14 residues. This chain's CDR3 is CASSEGGRPYGHTF. CDR3 coding DNA: TGTGCCAGCTCAGAGGGGGGCCGACCCTATGGCCACACCTTC. Based on the CDR3 plus reference TRBV18 and TRBJ1-2, the full variable domain is NAGVMQNPRHLVRRRGQEARLRCSPMKGHSHVYWYRQLPEEGLKFMVYLQKENIIDESGMPKERFSAEFPKEGPSILRIQQVVRGDSAAYFCASSEGGRPYGHTFGSGTRLTVV.

This clonotype appeared many times. V usage is TRBV12-3 or TRBV12-4 and J usage is TRBJ2-5; tentatively, D is TRBD1 (5 bases). This CDR3 is built from 14 residues. Trimming cost V 4 bases and J 4 bases, with 13 bases left between them. CDR3 in DNA: TGTGCCAGCAGTTGGGTAACAGGTACAGAGACCCAGTACTTC. Encoded protein: CASSWVTGTETQYF.

This clonotype has a count of ten or more. The V call is TRBV12-3 or TRBV12-4, the J call TRBJ2-3; D may be TRBD2 (6 bases). Trimming shortened V by 6 bases and J by 2 bases, and 12 bases separated the two germline ends. The CDR3 covers 14 residues. CDR3 amino acids: CASRWTGVTDTQYF. CDR3 coding DNA: TGTGCCAGCAGATGGACGGGGGTCACAGATACGCAGTATTTT.

This clonotype was counted ten times or more. The germline gene is not matched at one end of the junction; a read error may be the cause. The chain employs TRBV11-2 and TRBJ1-1; TRBD1 aligns across 7 bases. The V gene's germline CDR1 is SGHAT and CDR2 FQNNGV. The CDR3 totals 15 residues. CDR3 in DNA: TGCGCCAGCAGCCAAGATCAGGGGGGGAACACTGAAGCTTTCTTT. Encoded protein: CASSQDQGGNTEAFF.

Concerning this clonotype: This may stem from a read error, because a much larger clone lies one nucleotide away. V usage is TRBV20-1 and J usage is TRBJ1-2, with D perhaps matching TRBD1 (5 bases). Germline V lookup: CDR1 DFQATT, CDR2 SNEGSKA (reference sequence). The CDR3 extends over 14 amino acids. CDR3 sequence: CSARDLRGGYGHTF. DNA for the CDR3: TGCAGTGCTAGAGATCTTCGGGGGGGATATGGCCACACCTTC.

This clonotype has ten or more counts. CDR3 sequence reads: CATVDWRADTQYF. Here the CDR3 DNA reads TGTGCCACCGTCGACTGGCGCGCAGATACGCAGTATTTT. The rearrangement joins TRBV3-1 to TRBJ2-3, with no clear D. Trimming pared 10 bases from V and 4 bases from J, leaving 15 bases between. The CDR3 runs 13 residues. Germline values: CDR1 LGHDT, CDR2 YNNKEL (reference sequence).

In its sample, this clonotype was seen many times. The V call is TRBV3-1, the J call TRBJ2-7; possibly TRBD2 for D (5 bases). The V end was cut by 1 base, the J end by 7 bases, with 17 bases between. This CDR3 has 15 amino acids. CDR1 and CDR2 from the germline V gene are LGHDT and YNNKEL (reference sequence). For the CDR3, the DNA is TGTGCCAGCAGCCAAGTACAGACTCCTCGGGATGAGCAGTACTTC. Protein: CASSQVQTPRDEQYF.

This clonotype was seen ten or more times. This chain uses TRBV7-9 with TRBJ1-2; TRBD1 might be the D (5 bases). CDR1 and CDR2 from the germline V gene are SEHNR and FQNEAQ (reference sequence). Trimming stripped 1 base from V and 2 bases from J, with 17 bases between. The length of the CDR3 is 17 residues. CDR3 in amino acids: CASSLVLGTEGNYGYTF. DNA for the CDR3: TGTGCCAGCAGCTTAGTTTTAGGGACGGAGGGAAACTATGGCTACACCTTC.

This clonotype was seen ten or more times. The chain links TRBV7-3 to TRBJ2-2, with D unclear. The V end was cut by 5 bases, the J end by 4 bases, with 11 bases between. The germline V gene has CDR1 SGHTA and CDR2 FQGTGA. CDR3 length: 14 amino acids. CDR3 protein: CASSPRPGTGELFF. The CDR3 DNA sequence: TGTGCCAGCAGCCCCCGCCCCGGCACCGGGGAGCTGTTTTTT.

The sample holds many counts of this clonotype. The chain employs TRBV7-9 and TRBJ1-2, with unresolved D. The CDR3 consists of 15 residues. Looked up from germline, CDR1 is SEHNR and CDR2 is FQNEAQ (reference sequence). V gave up 5 bases and J gave up 7 bases, with 20 bases separating them. The CDR3 is CASSLILVIASGYTF. The CDR3 nucleotides are TGTGCCAGCAGCCTAATTCTGGTTATCGCAAGTGGCTACACCTTC.

This clonotype has ten or more counts. V usage is TRBV7-2 and J usage is TRBJ2-1, with a possible D match to TRBD2 (7 bases). Trimming removed 4 bases at V and 7 bases at J, with 14 bases between. The CDR3 sequence is 14 residues long. The germline V gene has CDR1 SGHTA and CDR2 FQGNSA. The CDR3 DNA reads as TGTGCCAGCAGCTCTAGGGGGGGGGGGAATGAGCAGTTCTTC. Protein product: CASSSRGGGNEQFF.

This clonotype was seen many times. The V and J genes are TRBV3-1 and TRBJ2-1; D is unclear. Near its end, the DNA agrees better with TRBJ2-5, so the J call may be wrong. Per germline, CDR1 LGHDT and CDR2 YNNKEL (reference sequence). CDR3 length: 14 amino acids. CDR3 residues: CASSQGQFGETQYF. DNA of the CDR3: TGTGCCAGCAGCCAAGGCCAGTTTGGGGAGACCCAGTACTTC.

This clonotype was counted at least ten times. The V call is TRBV19, the J call TRBJ2-7; D remains unclear. V was shortened by 1 base and J by 5 bases, with 18 bases between the two germline ends. This CDR3 contains 16 residues. Per germline, CDR1 LNHDA and CDR2 SQIVND (reference sequence). The chain's CDR3 is CASSIGPAPLGHEQYF. CDR3 coding DNA: TGTGCCAGTAGTATAGGGCCAGCACCTTTGGGTCACGAGCAGTACTTC. Variable domain in full (rest from reference TRBV19 and TRBJ2-7): DGGITQSPKYLFRKEGQNVTLSCEQNLNHDAMYWYRQDPGQGLRLIYYSQIVNDFQKGDIAEGYSVSREKKESFPLTVTSAQKNPTAFYLCASSIGPAPLGHEQYFGPGTRLTVT.

This clonotype was seen at least ten times. The chain is built from TRBV6-1 and TRBJ2-2; 9 nucleotides agree with TRBD2. The V segment lost 4 bases and the J segment 2 bases; nucleotides outside the gene matches: 2. This CDR3 is built from 15 residues. CDR1 and CDR2 from the germline V gene are MNHNS and SASEGT. The CDR3 region is CASSGRGGNTGELFF. The CDR3 region has the DNA TGTGCCAGCAGTGGGCGGGGGGGCAACACCGGGGAGCTGTTTTTT.

This clonotype came up many times. The V call is TRBV27, the J call TRBJ1-5; D perhaps matches TRBD1 (5 bases). There are 15 residues in the CDR3. Germline-derived CDR1 and CDR2 are MNHEY and SMNVEV (reference sequence). V was cut by 6 bases and J by 1 base, with 13 bases left in between. In nucleotides, the CDR3 is TGTGCCAGCAGCCCCAGGGCGGAGAGCAATCAGCCCCAGCATTTT. Its protein product is CASSPRAESNQPQHF.

The chain has TRBV4-1 and TRBJ1-2, with TRBD1 matching 11 bases. CDR1 is MGHRA, CDR2 YSYEKL, per germline. This CDR3 is built from 17 residues. The V gene end was trimmed by 1 base and the J gene end by 8 bases; junction bases not matched to a gene: 12. The CDR3 region is CASSQVGQGARTHGYTF. The CDR3 DNA is TGCGCCAGCAGCCAAGTAGGACAGGGGGCGCGAACACACGGCTACACCTTC.

This clonotype has at least ten counts. The CDR3 coding sequence is TGTGCCAGCAGCCCCGACAGGGACTCACCCCTCCACTTT. Residues: CASSPDRDSPLHF. V is TRBV7-2 and J is TRBJ1-6; 7 bases align to TRBD1. The CDR3 loop spans 13 amino acids. Germline assignment: CDR1 SGHTA and CDR2 FQGNSA. With V trimmed by 5 bases and J by 10 bases, 5 bases remained unmatched.

The chain has TRBV7-9 and TRBJ2-5, with 7 bases matching TRBD1. Per the germline V gene, CDR1 is SEHNR and CDR2 is FQNEAQ (reference sequence). This CDR3 spans 15 amino acids. Trimming removed 4 bases from V and 0 bases from J; junction bases left unmatched: 5. CDR3 DNA sequence: TGTGCCAGCAGCTCGACAGGGATTGACCAAGAGACCCAGTACTTC. It is translated as CASSSTGIDQETQYF.

In this sample, this clonotype turned up many times. The gene calls are TRBV20-1 and TRBJ2-3, with D possibly being TRBD2 (7 bases). Trimming took 5 bases from V and 2 from J, leaving 17 bases between them. CDR3 size: 15 residues. Germline values: CDR1 DFQATT, CDR2 SNEGSKA (reference sequence). The chain's CDR3 is CSAPGGGGHTDTQYF. Written as DNA, the CDR3 is TGCAGTGCTCCCGGGGGCGGGGGACACACAGATACGCAGTATTTT.

As to this clonotype: A much larger clone sits a single nucleotide away, making a read error possible. V usage is TRBV12-3 or TRBV12-4 and J usage is TRBJ1-5; D perhaps matches TRBD1 (6 bases). The CDR3 is 14 residues long. V lost 1 base and J lost 7, with 11 bases in between. The CDR3 sequence: CASSLVGARQPQHF. For the CDR3, the DNA is TGTGCCAGCAGTTTAGTGGGGGCACGGCAGCCCCAGCATTTT.

In this sample, this clonotype turned up many times. The rearrangement joins TRBV11-2 to TRBJ1-1; no definite D call. There are 13 residues in the CDR3. Germline assignment: CDR1 SGHAT and CDR2 FQNNGV. V was pared by 2 bases and J by 2 bases, with 6 bases between. CDR3 DNA sequence: TGTGCCAGCAGCTTAAGCCTTAACACTGAAGCTTTCTTT. Translation gives CASSLSLNTEAFF.

The chain employs TRBV24-1 and TRBJ2-3, with D perhaps TRBD1 (6 bases). The CDR3 extends over 15 amino acids. Deletions cut 2 bases from V and 4 bases from J, with 12 bases between. Germline V gene lookup returns CDR1 KGHDR and CDR2 SFDVKD. The CDR3 region is CATSDSGTLSDTQYF. For the CDR3, the DNA is TGTGCCACCAGTGATTCTGGGACACTATCAGATACGCAGTATTTT.

This clonotype was seen many times. The chain employs TRBV20-1 and TRBJ2-7, with a possible D match to TRBD1 (5 bases). The CDR3 runs 13 residues. CDR1 is DFQATT and CDR2 is SNEGSKA in the germline V gene (reference sequence). V was clipped by 5 bases and J by 3 bases, with 14 bases between them. The CDR3 region is CSAFSTGYYEQYF. DNA of the CDR3: TGCAGTGCTTTTTCTACAGGATACTACGAGCAGTACTTC.

The CDR3 region has the DNA TGTGCCAGCAGTACGAGAGGTTCTACAGATACGCAGTATTTT. Translation gives CASSTRGSTDTQYF. The chain links TRBV27 to TRBJ2-3; D gene ambiguous. The CDR3 length is 14 residues. Trimming removed 5 bases from V and 3 bases from J, with 12 bases in between. Germline V CDR1 and CDR2: MNHEY, SMNVEV (reference sequence).

This clonotype was counted many times. This chain joins TRBV5-1 and TRBJ2-3; no definite D call. The CDR3 consists of 13 residues. V lost 4 bases, J lost 1 base, and 7 bases lay in between. Germline CDR1 SGHRS, CDR2 YFSETQ. CDR3 DNA sequence: TGCGCCAGCAGCGGGATGGGCACAGATACGCAGTATTTT. This codes for CASSGMGTDTQYF.